The clone carrying this T cell receptor beta chain was detected only a few times. What it binds is not known. This entry comes from a study of cytomegalovirus exposure and HLA in healthy donors. Study observations and caveats: A link between a missense DCLRE1C variant and TCR beta V- and J-gene trimming emerged from a later analysis. Further analysis, carried out later, found HLA-associated TCR beta chains more clonally expanded than equally common other chains. The likely explanation for a cluster of highly shared sequence variants was sequencing artifact.

It was with 60 Vbeta and 13 Jbeta primers that the PCR ran. TCRdb's copy holds only in-frame clones and misses some; the assay was immunoSEQ multiplex PCR. There are 150,000 to 200,000 clones in the sample; approximately 78% occur only once, and roughly 2.5% lies in the top ten. Germline V gives CDR1 SGHRS, CDR2 YFSETQ. The CDR3 has 14 residues. The origin of this receptor is a human donor in good health. The V call is TRBV5-1, the J call TRBJ2-5; tentative D call: TRBD2 (5 bases). The DNA end is more similar to TRBJ2-7, so the J call may be wrong. The sequenced sample consisted of PBMCs. CDR3 loop: CASSLRGNSYEQYF. The CDR3 region has the DNA TGCGCCAGCAGCTTGAGAGGGAACTCCTACGAGCAGTACTTC.